This TCR beta chain was obtained from a study of beta chain features in type 1 diabetes. Study results and limitations: No resolution was reached here on whether HLA type influences TCRB rearrangement. Diminished insertions and augmented deletions at VDJ junctions characterized type 1 diabetes patients. Naive, central memory and Treg TCRB repertoires seemed to resemble each other more closely in patients than they did in healthy donors. Whatever favoring of shorter templates PCR might show would apply equally to patients and controls. Type 1 diabetes patients had moderately but significantly shorter TCRB CDR3s in all four CD4+ subsets.

This clone appeared a few times. Its antigen is unknown. Expressed TCRB transcripts were sequenced because the isolated RNA had all been reverse transcribed beforehand. Some clones are missing from TCRdb's copy, which holds only in-frame ones; the method was immunoSEQ multiplex PCR. Of about 300,000 clones listed, 13% are singletons. The clonotype originates from a woman under 30 with type 1 diabetes. The sample consisted of naive CD4+ T cells from blood.

The CDR3 DNA sequence: TGTGCCACCAGCTCAGCGGGGGGGTGGAATGAGCAGTTCTTC. Its translation: CATSSAGGWNEQFF. The rearrangement links TRBV15 to TRBJ2-1, with 10 bases lining up with TRBD2. Trimming removed 5 bases from V and 7 bases from J; junction bases left unmatched: 5. The CDR3 sequence is 14 residues long. Germline CDR1 LNHNV, CDR2 YYDKDF (reference sequence).